This T cell receptor beta chain was retrieved from a study of CD8 T cells in ankylosing spondylitis. The study, taken as a whole, reports: Earlier authors reported some of these motif variants in reactive arthritis synovial fluid and blood. There was a TCR beta motif, made of several highly homologous variants, that appeared characteristic of ankylosing spondylitis blood.

Germline values: CDR1 SGHRS, CDR2 YFSETQ. V dropped 4 bases and J dropped 7; count of bases not matched to a gene: 5. The CDR3 covers 13 residues. Construction of TCR beta libraries was performed using quantitative 5'-RACE with molecular barcodes. One entry per CDR3 protein results from TCRdb running MiXCR on the 5' RACE reads. Here the sample spans about 130,000 distinct CDR3 sequences, around 7% being singletons. This clonotype was counted ten times or more. Antigen: not known. The TCR was taken from a male donor with ankylosing spondylitis or in good health (not recorded which). The chain recombines TRBV5-1 with TRBJ2-1, with 7 bases that match TRBD1. What was sequenced was blood, either unsorted or a sorted T cell fraction (not recorded which). The CDR3 is CASSTTTGNEQFF. For the CDR3, the DNA is TGCGCCAGCAGCACAACGACAGGGAATGAGCAGTTCTTC. The full variable domain, completed using reference TRBV5-1 and TRBJ2-1, is KAGVTQTPRYLIKTRGQQVTLSCSPISGHRSVSWYQQTPGQGLQFLFEYFSETQRNKGNFPGRFSGRQFSNSRSEMNVSTLELGDSALYLCASSTTTGNEQFFGPGTRLTVL.